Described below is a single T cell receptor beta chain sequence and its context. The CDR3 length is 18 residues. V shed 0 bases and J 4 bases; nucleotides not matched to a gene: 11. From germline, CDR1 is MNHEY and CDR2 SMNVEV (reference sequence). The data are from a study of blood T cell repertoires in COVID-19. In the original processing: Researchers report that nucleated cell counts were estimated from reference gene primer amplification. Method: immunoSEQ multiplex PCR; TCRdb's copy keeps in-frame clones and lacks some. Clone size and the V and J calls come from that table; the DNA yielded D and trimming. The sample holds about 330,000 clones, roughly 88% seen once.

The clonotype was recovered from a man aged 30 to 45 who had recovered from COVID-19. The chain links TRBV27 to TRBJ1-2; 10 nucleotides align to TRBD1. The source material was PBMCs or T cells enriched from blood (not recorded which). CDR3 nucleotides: TGTGCCAGCAGTTTATCGGGGAGACAGGGGGCAAGAAGCTATGGCTACACCTTC. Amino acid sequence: CASSLSGRQGARSYGYTF.